This entry lists 8 T cell receptor beta chains sequenced from one sample in a study of PD-L1 blockade in urothelial cancer. Sequenced by immunoSEQ multiplex PCR; TCRdb stores in-frame clones only, minus some. The sample lists tens of thousands of clones, about 90% seen once, with more than 15% in the top ten. Material: PBMCs, obtained around atezolizumab (anti-PD-L1) treatment. All receptors come from a man in his fifties or sixties with urothelial cancer.

The chain has TRBV27 and TRBJ1-4; possibly TRBD1 for D (5 bases). This CDR3 has 14 amino acids. Germline-derived CDR1 and CDR2 are MNHEY and SMNVEV (reference sequence). Between the trimmed V and J ends, which lost 5 bases and 6 bases, there was a span of 13 bases. This chain's CDR3 is CASSPPGGYEKLFF. CDR3 in DNA: TGTGCCAGCAGTCCTCCCGGGGGATATGAAAAACTGTTTTTT.

The genes are TRBV19 and TRBJ1-4; D remains unclear. V was trimmed by 4 bases and J by 8 bases, leaving 5 bases between them. The CDR3 loop spans 11 amino acids. Germline lookup yields CDR1 LNHDA and CDR2 SQIVND (reference sequence). CDR3 DNA: TGTGCCAGTAGTAACCAGGAAAAACTGTTTTTT. Amino acids: CASSNQEKLFF.

This clone has a single count. J is TRBJ2-7 and V is TRBV4-1, with D possibly TRBD2 on 6 matching bases. V gave up 2 bases and J gave up 2 bases, with 13 bases separating them. CDR1 is MGHRA and CDR2 is YSYEKL in the germline V gene. The CDR3 sequence is 15 residues long. The CDR3 loop is CASSQLPGVPYEQYF. CDR3 bases: TGCGCCAGCAGCCAATTACCGGGAGTCCCCTACGAGCAGTACTTC.

The genes are TRBV7-8 and TRBJ1-5; TRBD1 might be the D (5 bases). V lost 5 bases and J 7 bases, leaving 18 bases between the germline ends. CDR3 length equals 15 residues. Per germline, CDR1 SGHVS and CDR2 FQNEAQ. As DNA, the CDR3 is TGTGCCAGCAGCGGAGGGACGGCCGGTAGACAGCCCCAGCATTTT. Its protein product is CASSGGTAGRQPQHF.

V is TRBV6-4 and J is TRBJ2-1, with TRBD2 matching 7 bases. V lost 3 bases, J lost 3 bases, and 5 bases stayed unmatched. Germline V gives CDR1 MRHNA, CDR2 SNTAGT. This CDR3 comprises 15 residues. CDR3 amino acids: CASSEAGAGYNEQFF. CDR3 in DNA: TGTGCCAGCAGTGAGGCGGGAGCTGGCTACAATGAGCAGTTCTTC.

This CDR3 reads CASSIGTGVAFF. The CDR3 DNA reads as TGTGCCAGCAGTATTGGGACAGGGGTTGCTTTCTTT. The genes are TRBV2 and TRBJ1-1, with TRBD1 identical over 10 bases. CDR1 SNHLY and CDR2 FYNNEI come from the germline V gene. Trimming removed 5 bases from V and 11 bases from J; junction bases left unmatched: 5. This CDR3 is 12 amino acids long. Together with reference TRBV2 and TRBJ1-1, the CDR3 gives the full variable domain: EPEVTQTPSHQVTQMGQEVILRCVPISNHLYFYWYRQILGQKVEFLVSFYNNEISEKSEIFDDQFSVERPDGSNFTLKIRSTKLEDSAMYFCASSIGTGVAFFGQGTRLTVV.

The V call is TRBV5-1, the J call TRBJ1-1; D is perhaps TRBD1 (5 bases). Germline assignment: CDR1 SGHRS and CDR2 YFSETQ. V was trimmed by 1 base and J by 3 bases, leaving 10 bases between them. This CDR3 region has 14 residues. CDR3 residues: CASSLRGWDTEAFF. CDR3 sequence (DNA): TGCGCCAGCAGCTTGAGGGGTTGGGACACTGAAGCTTTCTTT.

The CDR3 nucleotides are TGCGCCAGCAGCTTACAGGGTCTTGAGGGCTACACCTTC. Amino acid sequence: CASSLQGLEGYTF. The V and J genes are TRBV5-1 and TRBJ1-2; possibly TRBD1 for D (6 bases). The CDR3 length is 13 residues. Germline V CDR1 and CDR2: SGHRS, YFSETQ. V was shortened by 2 bases and J by 8 bases, with 13 bases between the two germline ends. The complete variable domain, with remaining parts taken from reference TRBV5-1 and TRBJ1-2, reads KAGVTQTPRYLIKTRGQQVTLSCSPISGHRSVSWYQQTPGQGLQFLFEYFSETQRNKGNFPGRFSGRQFSNSRSEMNVSTLELGDSALYLCASSLQGLEGYTFGSGTRLTVV.